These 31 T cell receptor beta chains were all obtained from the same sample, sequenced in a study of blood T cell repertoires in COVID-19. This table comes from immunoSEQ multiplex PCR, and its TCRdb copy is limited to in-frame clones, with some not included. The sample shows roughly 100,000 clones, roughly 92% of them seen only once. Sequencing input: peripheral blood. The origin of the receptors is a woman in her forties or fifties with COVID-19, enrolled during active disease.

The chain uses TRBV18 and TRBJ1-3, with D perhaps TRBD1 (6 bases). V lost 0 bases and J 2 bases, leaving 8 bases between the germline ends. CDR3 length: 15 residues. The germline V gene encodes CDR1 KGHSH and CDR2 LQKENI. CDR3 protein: CASSPPKGAGNTIYF. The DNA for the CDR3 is TGTGCCAGCTCACCACCAAAGGGGGCTGGAAACACCATATATTTT.

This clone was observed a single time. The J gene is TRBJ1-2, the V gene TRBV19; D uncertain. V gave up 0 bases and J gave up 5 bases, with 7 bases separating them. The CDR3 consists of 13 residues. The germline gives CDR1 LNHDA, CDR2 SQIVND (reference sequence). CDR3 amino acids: CASSIDRSYGYTF. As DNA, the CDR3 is TGTGCCAGTAGTATAGATCGTTCGTATGGCTACACCTTC.

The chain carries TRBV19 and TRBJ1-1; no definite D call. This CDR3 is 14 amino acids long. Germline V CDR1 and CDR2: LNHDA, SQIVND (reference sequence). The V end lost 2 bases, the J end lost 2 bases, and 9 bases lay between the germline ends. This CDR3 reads CASSISGSNTEAFF. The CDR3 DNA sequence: TGTGCCAGTAGTATAAGCGGATCTAACACTGAAGCTTTCTTT.

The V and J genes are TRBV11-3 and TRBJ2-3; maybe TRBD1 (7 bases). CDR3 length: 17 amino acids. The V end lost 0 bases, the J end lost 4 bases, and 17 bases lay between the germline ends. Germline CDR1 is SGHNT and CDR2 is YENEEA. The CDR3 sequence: CASSLDTRQGGSDTQYF. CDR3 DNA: TGTGCCAGCAGCTTAGATACGCGTCAGGGGGGTTCAGATACGCAGTATTTT.

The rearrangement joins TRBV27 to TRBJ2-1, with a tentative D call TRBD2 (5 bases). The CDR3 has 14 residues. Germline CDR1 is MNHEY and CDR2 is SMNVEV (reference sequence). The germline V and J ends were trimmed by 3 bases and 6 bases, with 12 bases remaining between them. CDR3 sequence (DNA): TGTGCCAGCAGTTTTACGGGGTCAGGCAATGAGCAGTTCTTC. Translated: CASSFTGSGNEQFF.

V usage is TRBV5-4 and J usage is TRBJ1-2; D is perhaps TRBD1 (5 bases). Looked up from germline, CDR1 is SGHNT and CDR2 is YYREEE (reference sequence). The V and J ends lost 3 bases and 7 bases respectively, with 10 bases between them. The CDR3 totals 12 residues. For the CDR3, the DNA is TGTGCCAGCAGCTACAACGGGGGTGGCTACACCTTC. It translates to CASSYNGGGYTF. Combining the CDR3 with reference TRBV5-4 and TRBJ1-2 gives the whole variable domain ETGVTQSPTHLIKTRGQQVTLRCSSQSGHNTVSWYQQALGQGPQFIFQYYREEENGRGNFPPRFSGLQFPNYSSELNVNALELDDSALYLCASSYNGGGYTFGSGTRLTVV.

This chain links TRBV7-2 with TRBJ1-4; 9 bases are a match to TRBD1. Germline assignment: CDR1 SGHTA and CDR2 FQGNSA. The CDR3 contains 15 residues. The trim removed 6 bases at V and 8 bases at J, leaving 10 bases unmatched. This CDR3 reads CASSPYRGRREKLFF. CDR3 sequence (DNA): TGTGCCAGCAGTCCCTACAGGGGGCGGCGAGAAAAACTGTTTTTT.

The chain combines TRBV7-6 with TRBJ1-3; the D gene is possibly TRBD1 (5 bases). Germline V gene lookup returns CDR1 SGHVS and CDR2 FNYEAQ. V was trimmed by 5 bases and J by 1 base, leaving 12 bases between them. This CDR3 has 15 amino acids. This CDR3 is CASSPPGLSGNTIYF. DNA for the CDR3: TGTGCCAGCAGCCCTCCAGGGTTGTCTGGAAACACCATATATTTT.

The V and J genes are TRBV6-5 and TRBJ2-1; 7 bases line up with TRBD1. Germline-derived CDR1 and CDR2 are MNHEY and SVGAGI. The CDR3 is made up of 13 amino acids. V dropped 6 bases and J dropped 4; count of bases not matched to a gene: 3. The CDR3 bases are TGTGCCAGCAGATCGGGACAGTACAATGAGCAGTTCTTC. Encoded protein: CASRSGQYNEQFF.

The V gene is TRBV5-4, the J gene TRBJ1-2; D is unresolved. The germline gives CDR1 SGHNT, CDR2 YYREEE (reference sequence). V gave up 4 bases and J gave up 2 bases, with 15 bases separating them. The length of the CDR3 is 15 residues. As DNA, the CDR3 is TGTGCCAGCAGCCCCGAACCTATACCCAACTATGGCTACACCTTC. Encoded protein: CASSPEPIPNYGYTF.

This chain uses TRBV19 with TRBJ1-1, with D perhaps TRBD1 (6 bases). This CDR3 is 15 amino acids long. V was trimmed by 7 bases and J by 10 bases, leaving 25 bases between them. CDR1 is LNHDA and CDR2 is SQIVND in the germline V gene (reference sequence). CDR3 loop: CASTSSSLGGGAAFF. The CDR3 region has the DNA TGTGCCAGTACCTCCTCGAGCTTAGGGGGGGGAGCAGCTTTCTTT.

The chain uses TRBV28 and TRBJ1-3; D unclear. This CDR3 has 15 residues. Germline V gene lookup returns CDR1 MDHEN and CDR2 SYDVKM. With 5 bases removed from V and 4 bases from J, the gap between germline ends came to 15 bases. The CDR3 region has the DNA TGTGCCAGCAGTCCCGCAGGCCTTCAGGGAAACACCATATATTTT. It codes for CASSPAGLQGNTIYF.

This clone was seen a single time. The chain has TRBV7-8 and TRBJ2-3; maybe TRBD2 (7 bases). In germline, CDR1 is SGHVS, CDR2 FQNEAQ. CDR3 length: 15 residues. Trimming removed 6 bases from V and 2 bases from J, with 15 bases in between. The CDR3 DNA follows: TGTGCCAGCAGTTTGGCGGGGGCCTTCACAGATACGCAGTATTTT. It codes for CASSLAGAFTDTQYF.

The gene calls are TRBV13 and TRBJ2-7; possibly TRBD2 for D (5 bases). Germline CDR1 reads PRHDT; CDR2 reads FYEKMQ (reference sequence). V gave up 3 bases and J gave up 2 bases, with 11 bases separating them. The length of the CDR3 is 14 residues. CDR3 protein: CASSFGEGTYEQYF. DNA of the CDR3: TGTGCCAGCAGCTTTGGAGAGGGCACCTACGAGCAGTACTTC.

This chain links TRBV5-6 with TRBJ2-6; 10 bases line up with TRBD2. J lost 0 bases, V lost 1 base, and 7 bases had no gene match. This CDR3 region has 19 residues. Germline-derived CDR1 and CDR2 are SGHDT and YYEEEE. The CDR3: CASSLLTSGTFSGANVLTF. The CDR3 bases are TGTGCCAGCAGCTTGCTAACTAGCGGGACTTTCTCTGGGGCCAACGTCCTGACTTTC.

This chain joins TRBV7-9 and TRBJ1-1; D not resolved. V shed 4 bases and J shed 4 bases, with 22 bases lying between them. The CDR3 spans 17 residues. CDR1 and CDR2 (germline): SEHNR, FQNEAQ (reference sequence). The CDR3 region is CASSSSSGRHGFTEAFF. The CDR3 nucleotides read TGTGCCAGCAGCTCTAGCTCCGGGCGGCATGGATTCACTGAAGCTTTCTTT.

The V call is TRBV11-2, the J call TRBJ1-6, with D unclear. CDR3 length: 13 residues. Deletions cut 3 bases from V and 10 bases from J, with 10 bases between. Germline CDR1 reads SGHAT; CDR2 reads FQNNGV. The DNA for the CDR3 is TGTGCCAGCAGCTTTACAGCCCGGTCACCCCTCCACTTT. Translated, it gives CASSFTARSPLHF.

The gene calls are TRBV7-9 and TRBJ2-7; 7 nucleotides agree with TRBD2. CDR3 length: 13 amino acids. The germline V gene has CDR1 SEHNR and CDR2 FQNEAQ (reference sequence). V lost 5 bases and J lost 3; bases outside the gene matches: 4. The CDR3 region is CASSPGRGYEQYF. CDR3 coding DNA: TGTGCCAGCAGCCCAGGGAGGGGCTACGAGCAGTACTTC. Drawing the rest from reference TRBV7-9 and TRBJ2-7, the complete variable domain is DTGVSQNPRHKITKRGQNVTFRCDPISEHNRLYWYRQTLGQGPEFLTYFQNEAQLEKSRLLSDRFSAERPKGSFSTLEIQRTEQGDSAMYLCASSPGRGYEQYFGPGTRLTVT.

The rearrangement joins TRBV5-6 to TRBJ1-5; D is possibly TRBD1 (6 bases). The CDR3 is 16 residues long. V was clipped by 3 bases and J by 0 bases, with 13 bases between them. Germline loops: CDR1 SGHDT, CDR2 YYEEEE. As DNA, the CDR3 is TGTGCCAGCAGCTCCCTGGGACAAGTTAGCAATCAGCCCCAGCATTTT. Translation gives CASSSLGQVSNQPQHF.

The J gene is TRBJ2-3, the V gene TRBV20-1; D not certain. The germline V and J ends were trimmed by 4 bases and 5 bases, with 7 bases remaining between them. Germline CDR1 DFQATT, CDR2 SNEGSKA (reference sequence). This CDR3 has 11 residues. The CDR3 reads CSANTGDTQYF. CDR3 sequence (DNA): TGCAGTGCTAATACTGGAGATACGCAGTATTTT.

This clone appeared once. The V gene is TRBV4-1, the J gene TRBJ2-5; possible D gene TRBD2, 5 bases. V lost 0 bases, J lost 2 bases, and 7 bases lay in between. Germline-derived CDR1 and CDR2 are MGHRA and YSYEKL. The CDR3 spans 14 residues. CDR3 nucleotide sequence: TGCGCCAGCAGCCAAGATTCGGGGCAAGAGACCCAGTACTTC. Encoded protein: CASSQDSGQETQYF.

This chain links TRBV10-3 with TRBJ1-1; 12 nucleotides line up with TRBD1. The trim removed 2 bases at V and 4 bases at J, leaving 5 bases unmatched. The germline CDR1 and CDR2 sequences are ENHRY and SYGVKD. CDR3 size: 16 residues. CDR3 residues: CAISEGTGGRGTEAFF. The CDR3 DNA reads TGTGCCATCAGTGAGGGGACAGGGGGCCGAGGCACTGAAGCTTTCTTT.

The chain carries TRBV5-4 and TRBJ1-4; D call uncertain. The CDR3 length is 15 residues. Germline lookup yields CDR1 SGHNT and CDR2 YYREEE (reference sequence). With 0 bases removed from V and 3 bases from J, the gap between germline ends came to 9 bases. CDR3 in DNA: TGTGCCAGCAGCTTGGAAACCGGGTCTAATGAAAAACTGTTTTTT. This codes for CASSLETGSNEKLFF. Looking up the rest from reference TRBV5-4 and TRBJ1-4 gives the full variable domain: ETGVTQSPTHLIKTRGQQVTLRCSSQSGHNTVSWYQQALGQGPQFIFQYYREEENGRGNFPPRFSGLQFPNYSSELNVNALELDDSALYLCASSLETGSNEKLFFGSGTQLSVL.

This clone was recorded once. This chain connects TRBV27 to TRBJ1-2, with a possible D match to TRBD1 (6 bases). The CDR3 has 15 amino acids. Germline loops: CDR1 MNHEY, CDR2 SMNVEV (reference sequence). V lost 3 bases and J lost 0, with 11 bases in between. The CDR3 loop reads CASSLTGTTNYGYTF. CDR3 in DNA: TGTGCCAGCAGTTTGACAGGCACGACTAACTATGGCTACACCTTC.

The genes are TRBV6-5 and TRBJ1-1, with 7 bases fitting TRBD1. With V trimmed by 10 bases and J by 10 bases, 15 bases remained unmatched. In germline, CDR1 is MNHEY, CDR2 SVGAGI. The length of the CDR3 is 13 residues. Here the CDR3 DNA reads TGTGCCACGCGCCTTGCAGGGGGGAGAGGAGCTTTCTTT. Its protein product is CATRLAGGRGAFF.

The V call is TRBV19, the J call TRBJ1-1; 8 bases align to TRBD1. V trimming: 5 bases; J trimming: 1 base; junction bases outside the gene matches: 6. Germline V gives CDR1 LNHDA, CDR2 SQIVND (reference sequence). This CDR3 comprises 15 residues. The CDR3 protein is CASSLPGQGNTEAFF. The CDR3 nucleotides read TGTGCCAGTAGTCTACCCGGACAGGGGAACACTGAAGCTTTCTTT.

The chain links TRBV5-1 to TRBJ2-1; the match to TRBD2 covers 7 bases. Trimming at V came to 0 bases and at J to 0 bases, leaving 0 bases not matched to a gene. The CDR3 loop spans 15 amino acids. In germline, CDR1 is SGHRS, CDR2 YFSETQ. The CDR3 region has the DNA TGCGCCAGCAGCTTGGGCGGGGGCTCCTACAATGAGCAGTTCTTC. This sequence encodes CASSLGGGSYNEQFF.

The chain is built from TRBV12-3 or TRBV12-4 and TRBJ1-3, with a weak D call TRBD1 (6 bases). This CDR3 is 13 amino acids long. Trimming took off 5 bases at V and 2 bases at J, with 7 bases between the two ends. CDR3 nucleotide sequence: TGTGCCAGCAGTACAGGGCCTGGAAACACCATATATTTT. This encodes CASSTGPGNTIYF.

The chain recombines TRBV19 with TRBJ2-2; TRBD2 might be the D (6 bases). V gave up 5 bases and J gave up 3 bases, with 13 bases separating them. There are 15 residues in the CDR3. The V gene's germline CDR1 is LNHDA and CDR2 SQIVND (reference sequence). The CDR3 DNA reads TGTGCCAGTAGTCGTCCCCGCGGGGACACCGGGGAGCTGTTTTTT. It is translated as CASSRPRGDTGELFF.

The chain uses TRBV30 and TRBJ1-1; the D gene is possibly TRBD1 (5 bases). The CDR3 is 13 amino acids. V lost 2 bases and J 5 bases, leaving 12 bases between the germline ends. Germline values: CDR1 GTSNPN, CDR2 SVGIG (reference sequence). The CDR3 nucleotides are TGTGCCTGGAGTAAGGGGATGGGAACTGAAGCTTTCTTT. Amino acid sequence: CAWSKGMGTEAFF.

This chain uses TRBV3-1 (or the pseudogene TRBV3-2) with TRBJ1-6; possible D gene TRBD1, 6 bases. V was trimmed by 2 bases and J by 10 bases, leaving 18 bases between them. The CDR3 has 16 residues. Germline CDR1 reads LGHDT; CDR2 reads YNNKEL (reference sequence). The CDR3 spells CASSQPTSGHQSPLHF. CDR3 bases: TGTGCCAGCAGCCAACCCACCTCGGGACACCAGTCACCCCTCCACTTT.